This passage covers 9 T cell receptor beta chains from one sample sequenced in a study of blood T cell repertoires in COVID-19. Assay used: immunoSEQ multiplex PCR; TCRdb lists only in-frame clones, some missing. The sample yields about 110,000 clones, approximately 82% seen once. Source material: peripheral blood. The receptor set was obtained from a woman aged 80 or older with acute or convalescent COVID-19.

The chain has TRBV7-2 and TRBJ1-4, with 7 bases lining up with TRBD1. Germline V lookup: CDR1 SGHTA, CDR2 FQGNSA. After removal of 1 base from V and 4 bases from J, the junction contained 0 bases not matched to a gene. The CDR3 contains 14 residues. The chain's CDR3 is CASSLDRGNEKLFF. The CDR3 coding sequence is TGTGCCAGCAGCTTAGACAGGGGTAATGAAAAACTGTTTTTT.

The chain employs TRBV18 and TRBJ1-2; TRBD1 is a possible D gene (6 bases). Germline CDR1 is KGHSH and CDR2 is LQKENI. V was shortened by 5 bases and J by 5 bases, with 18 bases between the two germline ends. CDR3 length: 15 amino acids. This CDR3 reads CASSVTGTPMYGYTF. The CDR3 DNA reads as TGTGCCAGCTCAGTAACCGGGACACCCATGTATGGCTACACCTTC.

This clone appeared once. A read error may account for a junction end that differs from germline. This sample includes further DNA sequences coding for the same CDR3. This chain's CDR3 is CASRSSGTGRNEQFF. CDR3 DNA: TGCGCCAGTAGATCGTCCGGGACAGGGAGGAATGAGCAGTTCTTC. The V and J genes are TRBV19 and TRBJ2-1, with 9 positions matching TRBD1. The germline V gene encodes CDR1 LNHDA and CDR2 SQIVND (reference sequence). This CDR3 region has 15 residues.

In nucleotides, the CDR3 is TGTGCCAGCAGTTACCCCCTCCCCCTAGCGGAGGCCTACGAGCAGTACTTC. It specifies CASSYPLPLAEAYEQYF. The V and J genes are TRBV6-2 or TRBV6-3 and TRBJ2-7, with 7 bases that match TRBD2. V trimming: 2 bases; J trimming: 2 bases; junction bases outside the gene matches: 12. CDR1 is MNHEY and CDR2 is SVGEGT in the germline V gene. This CDR3 contains 17 residues.

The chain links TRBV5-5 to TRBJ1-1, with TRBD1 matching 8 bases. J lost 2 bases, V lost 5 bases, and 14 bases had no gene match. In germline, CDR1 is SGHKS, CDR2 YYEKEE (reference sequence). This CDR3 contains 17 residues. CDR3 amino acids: CASRSGFSTGANTEAFF. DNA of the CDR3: TGTGCCAGCAGGTCGGGCTTTTCGACAGGGGCAAACACTGAAGCTTTCTTT.

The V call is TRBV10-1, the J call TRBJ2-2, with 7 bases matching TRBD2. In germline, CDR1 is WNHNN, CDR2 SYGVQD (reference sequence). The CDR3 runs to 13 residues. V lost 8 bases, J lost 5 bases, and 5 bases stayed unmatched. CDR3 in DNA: TGCGCCAGCGGGACCGGGGGGACCGGGGAGCTGTTTTTT. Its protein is CASGTGGTGELFF.

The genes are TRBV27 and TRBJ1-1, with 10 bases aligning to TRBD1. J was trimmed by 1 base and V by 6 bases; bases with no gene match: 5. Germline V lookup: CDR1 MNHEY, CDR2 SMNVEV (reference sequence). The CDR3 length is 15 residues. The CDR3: CASSRQGARNTEAFF. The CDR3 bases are TGTGCCAGCAGCCGACAGGGGGCGCGGAACACTGAAGCTTTCTTT.

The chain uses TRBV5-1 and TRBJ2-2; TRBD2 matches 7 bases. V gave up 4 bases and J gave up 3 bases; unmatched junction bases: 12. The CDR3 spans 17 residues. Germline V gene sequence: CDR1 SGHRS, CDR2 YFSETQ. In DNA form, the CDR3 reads TGCGCCAGCAGCATCCTCTGGCTAGCGGAGCACACCGGGGAGCTGTTTTTT. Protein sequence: CASSILWLAEHTGELFF.

CDR3 bases: TGTGCCTGGACTGGGAGGGGAGGGACTGAAGCTTTCTTT. Translating it yields CAWTGRGGTEAFF. This rearrangement joins TRBV30 to TRBJ1-1, with a weak D call TRBD1 (5 bases). Per germline, CDR1 GTSNPN and CDR2 SVGIG (reference sequence). V dropped 4 bases and J dropped 5 bases, with 14 bases sitting between them. The CDR3 is made up of 13 amino acids. Drawing the rest from reference TRBV30 and TRBJ1-1, the complete variable domain is SQTIHQWPATLVQPVGSPLSLECTVEGTSNPNLYWYRQAAGRGLQLLFYSVGIGQISSEVPQNLSASRPQDRQFILSSKKLLLSDSGFYLCAWTGRGGTEAFFGQGTRLTVV.